The source of this T cell receptor (beta chain) is a study of cytomegalovirus exposure and HLA in healthy donors. The PCR employed 60 Vbeta primers together with 13 Jbeta primers. Here immunoSEQ multiplex PCR was the method, and the copy in TCRdb shows in-frame clones only, minus some. In the table there are around 230,000 clones, about 80% of which are singletons. The CDR3 is 14 residues long. Trimming shortened V by 2 bases and J by 5 bases, and 11 bases separated the two germline ends. CDR1 and CDR2 from the germline V gene are SGHRS and YFSETQ. The sequencing sample was made of PBMCs. The clonotype was recovered from a man in his forties in good health and CMV-seropositive. This chain joins TRBV5-1 and TRBJ2-1; maybe TRBD2 (6 bases). In DNA, the CDR3 is TGCGCCAGCAGCTTAGGAGGGTTGAACAATGAGCAGTTCTTC. Translation gives CASSLGGLNNEQFF.